The TCR beta chain under discussion was sequenced for a study of blood T cell repertoires in COVID-19. Overall study context: The origin of the acute and convalescent COVID-19 samples was the United States, Italy and Spain. PBMCs, B-cell-depleted T cells, or T cells were the source of the cDNA or gDNA that made up the material.

Trimming left V 5 bases short and J 4 bases short, with 5 bases between. The CDR3 is 11 amino acids. In the original workflow: Nucleated cell counts were estimated from reference gene primer amplification. Generated by immunoSEQ multiplex PCR, the TCRdb table keeps only in-frame clones and is missing some. V and J calls and clone size are as listed in that table; D and trimming were resolved from the DNA. The sample has around 300,000 clones, around 90% seen once. The chain is built from TRBV12-3 or TRBV12-4 and TRBJ1-1; D ambiguous. The TCR comes from a man in his fifties or sixties with acute or convalescent COVID-19. Sequencing was carried out using peripheral blood. The CDR3 reads CASSGLTEAFF. CDR3 in DNA: TGTGCCAGCAGTGGGCTCACTGAAGCTTTCTTT.